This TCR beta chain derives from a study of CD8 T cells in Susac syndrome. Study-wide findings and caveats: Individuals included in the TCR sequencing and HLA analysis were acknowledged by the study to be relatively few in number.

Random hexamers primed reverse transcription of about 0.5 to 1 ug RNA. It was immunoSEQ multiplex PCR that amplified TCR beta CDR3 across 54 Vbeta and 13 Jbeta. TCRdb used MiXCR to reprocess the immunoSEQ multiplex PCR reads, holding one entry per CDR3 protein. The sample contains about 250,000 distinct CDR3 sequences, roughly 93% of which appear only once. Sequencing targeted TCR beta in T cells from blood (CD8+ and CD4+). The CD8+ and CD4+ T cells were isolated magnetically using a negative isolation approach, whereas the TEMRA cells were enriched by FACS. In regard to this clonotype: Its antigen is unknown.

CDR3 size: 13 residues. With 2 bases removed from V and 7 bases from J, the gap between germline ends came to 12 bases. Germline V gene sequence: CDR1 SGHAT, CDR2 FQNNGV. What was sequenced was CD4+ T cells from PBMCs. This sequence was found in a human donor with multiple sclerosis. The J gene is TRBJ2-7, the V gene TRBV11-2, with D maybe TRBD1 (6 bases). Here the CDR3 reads CASSLFRGREQYF. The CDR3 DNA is TGTGCCAGCAGCTTATTCAGGGGCCGGGAGCAGTACTTC.